This T cell receptor (beta chain) was captured by sequencing in a study of shared clonotypes between healthy human individuals (dated by TCRdb to 2019 to 2021). Concerning the study at large: Three men and a couple of women, aged 18 to 49 years, made up the cohort. For each donor, three plates each were used for CD4 naive and CD4 memory, two plates were used for CD8 naive, and one plate was used for CD8 memory. To estimate repertoire size and how much clonotype sharing occurs between individuals, the study deeply sequenced the blood TCR repertoires of five healthy adults. To increase sequencing depth and limit assay-specific biases, different laboratories used diverse techniques to prepare libraries and sequence TCR repertoires. Between about 0.94 and 8.9 billion PBMCs per donor were obtained by leukapheresis.

The donors were healthy, HIV-negative adults with no recently reported acute infections or vaccinations. All donors were Caucasian adults living in Nashville, Tennessee, USA. CD4+ T cells were enriched by magnetic negative selection; naive cells were then positively selected on CD45RA, and the negative fraction formed the memory subset. After blood collection by leukapheresis, PBMCs were isolated using Ficoll-Histopaque density gradient centrifugation and then cryopreserved in the vapor phase of liquid nitrogen. Purity and quantity of every magnetically sorted T cell population were checked by analytical flow cytometry. Genomic DNA was isolated from every sorted fraction and measured by UV absorbance on a Nanodrop 2000c. The paper's findings and limits, for the study overall: When several donors were compared, the shared fraction of clonotypes was about 5.5% for naive CD4, around 3.5% for naive CD8, roughly 2.5% for memory CD4, and less than 0.45% for memory CD8. Incomplete sequencing was indicated by rarefaction of sorted-subset datasets, despite the large sequencing depth. Sampling was restricted to blood, and TCR repertoires in tissues likely differ from the TCR repertoires found in blood. Pairwise subsampling led to the expectation that sequencing depth would affect the degree of clonotype sharing among donors. Because the study included a small number of donors, the genetic and exposure-history diversity represented was limited. Higher generation probabilities were observed for clonotypes shared by all four sorted-subset donors than for non-shared clonotypes. Larger estimated clonotype richness was generally found for naive subsets than for memory subsets.

TCR CDR3 regions were amplified from genomic DNA by multiplex PCR using the deep immunoSEQ assay. For each cell subset, the extracted genomic DNA was distributed evenly across all wells of several immunoSEQ 96-well plates, and each plate served as one replicate. For sorted subsets, approximately 0.2 ug of genomic DNA, equivalent to 25,000 to 35,000 T cell genomes, went into each replicate PCR. Purified libraries were measured with a Qubit 3.0 fluorometer, size-checked on a Bioanalyzer 2100, and measured again with the KAPA Library Quantification kit. Each immunoSEQ 96-well plate was sequenced on its own single-read 150-cycle Illumina NextSeq 550 flow cell. Per the original workflow: Because the immunoSEQ output included only junctional sequences and no quality scores, the filtering could not be the same as the filtering used for full-length reads. To assign V/J genes and CDR3, sequences were annotated using PyIR, a Python wrapper for IgBLAST v1.9, with IMGT germline references. Reads were removed for weak V/J assignments (E-value above 1e-6), missing CDR3, stop codons, out-of-frame junctions, or ambiguous translated residues. V3J clonotypes were defined as sequences sharing the same inferred V gene, J gene, and CDR3 amino acid sequence. Percentage overlap between repertoires was calculated by dividing the number of shared unique clonotypes by the size of the smaller repertoire. Three approaches were used to assess repertoire richness: RTK rarefaction, the Chao1 estimator, and Recon v2.1 estimates of unobserved clonotypes. For all TCRbeta clonotypes obtained by the gDNA method from a few donors, generation probabilities were computed with OLGA. TCRdb took this table from immuneACCESS and kept in-frame rearrangements with V and J called. Such tables lack part of the clones; where checked against another copy, unresolved V genes explain under half of the gap, and the rest is unexplained. The DNA was the basis for D and trimming; V, J and clone size are from that table. In this sample the table shows roughly 1 million clones, about 77% of which occur a single time. The ten largest make up approximately 1.5% of the sample.

For this clone: Its recognized antigen is unknown. No clone much larger than this one lies a single base away; base qualities are absent.

CDR1 and CDR2 are read off the germline V gene as SGHRS and YFSETQ. V and J are trimmed by 3 bases and 4 bases, and the gene matches miss 6 bases of the junction. Inclusive of the bounding cysteine and phenylalanine, the CDR3 is 15 residues long. Kept here is only the CDR3 DNA, which spans 45 bases and is read in frame from base 1. The receptor chain draws on TRBV5-1 and TRBJ1-3; TRBD1 agrees with 8 junctional bases. Sequenced material: memory CD4+ T cells sorted from blood. Interpreted using the paper, the cell subset or site label stands for: CD45RA-negative fraction. This receptor was identified in a man between 18 and 29 years old in good health. CDR3 reads: CASSSGQGPGNTIYF. The DNA reads as follows: TGCGCCAGCAGCTCTGGACAGGGCCCCGGAAACACCATATATTTT.